The present T cell receptor beta chain was sequenced within a study of cytomegalovirus exposure and HLA in healthy donors. A few counts support this clone. Its antigen is as yet unknown. Nominally healthy donors provided the samples, though records likely missed some immune exposures. The V segment lost 6 bases and the J segment 2 bases; nucleotides outside the gene matches: 3. This CDR3 has 13 residues. Germline CDR1 MNHEY, CDR2 SVGAGI. Study-wide results and caveats: More than 15,000 TCR beta sequences were associated with HLA alleles at 0.05 false discovery rate in a later analysis. Among TCR beta chains, those listed as cytomegalovirus-associated numbered approximately 150.

The PCR was carried out with 60 Vbeta primers and 13 Jbeta primers. Here immunoSEQ multiplex PCR was the method, and the copy in TCRdb shows in-frame clones only, minus some. The table lists around 150,000 clones, approximately 76% of them singletons. This clonotype was sampled from a female donor in good health and CMV-seronegative. The V and J genes are TRBV6-5 and TRBJ1-2, with 7 bases that match TRBD1. The specimen sequenced was PBMCs. CDR3 protein: CASRLGQNYGYTF. The CDR3 DNA reads as TGTGCCAGCAGGTTGGGACAGAACTATGGCTACACCTTC.